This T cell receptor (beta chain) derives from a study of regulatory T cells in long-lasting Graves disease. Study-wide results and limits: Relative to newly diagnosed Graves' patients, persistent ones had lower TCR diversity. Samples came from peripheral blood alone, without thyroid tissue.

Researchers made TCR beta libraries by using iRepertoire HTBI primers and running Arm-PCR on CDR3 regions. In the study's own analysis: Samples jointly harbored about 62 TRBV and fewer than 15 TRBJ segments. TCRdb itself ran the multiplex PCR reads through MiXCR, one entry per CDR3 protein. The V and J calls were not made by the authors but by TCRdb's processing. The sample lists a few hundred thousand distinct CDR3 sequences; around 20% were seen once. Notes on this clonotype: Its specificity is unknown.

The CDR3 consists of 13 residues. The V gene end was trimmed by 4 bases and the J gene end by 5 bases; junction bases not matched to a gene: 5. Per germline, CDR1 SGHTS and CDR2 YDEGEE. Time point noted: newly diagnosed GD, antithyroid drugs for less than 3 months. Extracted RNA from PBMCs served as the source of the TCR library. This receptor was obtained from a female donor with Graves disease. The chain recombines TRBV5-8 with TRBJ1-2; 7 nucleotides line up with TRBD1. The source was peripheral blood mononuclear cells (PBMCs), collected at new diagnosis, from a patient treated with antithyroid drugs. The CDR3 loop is CASSLDRPYGYTF. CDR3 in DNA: TGTGCCAGCAGCCTGGACAGGCCGTATGGCTACACCTTC.